Shown below are 20 T cell receptor beta chains from a single sample sequenced in a study of shared clonotypes between healthy human individuals. The protocol was immunoSEQ multiplex PCR, while the TCRdb copy is restricted to in-frame clones and leaves out a portion. The sample shows more than 1,200,000 clones, 97% to 99% of them seen only once. Material: naive CD4+ T cells sorted from blood. Subset defined: CD45RA+ positively selected. The receptors originated from a man in his thirties or forties in good health.

With respect to this clone: Other DNA sequences in the same sample also yield this CDR3. The chain employs TRBV7-9 and TRBJ1-1; D call uncertain. Germline CDR1 is SEHNR and CDR2 is FQNEAQ (reference sequence). The length of the CDR3 is 13 residues. Trimming pared 5 bases from V and 2 bases from J, leaving 9 bases between. For the CDR3, the DNA is TGTGCCAGCAGCCCGACGGGAAACACTGAAGCTTTCTTT. Protein product: CASSPTGNTEAFF.

The V and J genes are TRBV19 and TRBJ2-4; the match to TRBD2 covers 7 bases. V shed 6 bases and J 0 bases; nucleotides not matched to a gene: 2. The germline V gene has CDR1 LNHDA and CDR2 SQIVND (reference sequence). The CDR3 has 14 residues. This CDR3 is CASRVAGAKNIQYF. The CDR3 DNA reads as TGTGCCAGTAGAGTAGCGGGAGCCAAAAACATTCAGTACTTC.

This sequence joins TRBV5-1 and TRBJ1-2, with D possibly being TRBD1 (6 bases). V lost 5 bases to trimming and J lost 8 bases, with 19 bases between them. The CDR3 totals 14 residues. Germline CDR1 SGHRS, CDR2 YFSETQ. CDR3: CASSSGQTFEGYTF. The CDR3 DNA reads as TGCGCCAGCAGTTCAGGACAGACCTTTGAGGGCTACACCTTC.

As DNA, the CDR3 is TGCAGCGTTACTCGGACAGGGGATCGGGATGGCTACACCTTC. Translating gives CSVTRTGDRDGYTF. The chain carries TRBV29-1 and TRBJ1-2, with TRBD1 matching 9 bases. The trim removed 5 bases at V and 6 bases at J, leaving 10 bases unmatched. This CDR3 is 14 amino acids long. From germline, CDR1 is SQVTM and CDR2 ANQGSEA.

This sequence joins TRBV28 and TRBJ2-2, with D tentatively TRBD2 (6 bases). Germline loops: CDR1 MDHEN, CDR2 SYDVKM. The V end lost 5 bases, the J end lost 1 base, and 23 bases lay between the germline ends. The CDR3 sequence is 19 residues long. CDR3 sequence (DNA): TGTGCCAGCAGTCCCGTAGCGGCTCAGTTTTGGTTGAACACCGGGGAGCTGTTTTTT. Protein sequence: CASSPVAAQFWLNTGELFF.

The chain uses TRBV28 and TRBJ2-2; TRBD1 is a possible D gene (6 bases). This CDR3 region has 13 residues. Trimming removed 6 bases from V and 6 bases from J, with 11 bases in between. Per germline, CDR1 MDHEN and CDR2 SYDVKM. CDR3: CASSLQGSGELFF. The CDR3 DNA reads TGTGCCAGCAGCTTACAGGGCTCCGGGGAGCTGTTTTTT.

The rearrangement uses TRBV28 and TRBJ2-6; D gene ambiguous. The CDR3 sequence is 15 residues long. V was shortened by 3 bases and J by 4 bases, with 10 bases between the two germline ends. Germline V gives CDR1 MDHEN, CDR2 SYDVKM. CDR3 nucleotide sequence: TGTGCCAGCAGTTTTGTGGCGGACGGGGCCAACGTCCTGACTTTC. This encodes CASSFVADGANVLTF. The full variable domain, its missing parts supplied by reference TRBV28 and TRBJ2-6, is DVKVTQSSRYLVKRTGEKVFLECVQDMDHENMFWYRQDPGLGLRLIYFSYDVKMKEKGDIPEGYSVSREKKERFSLILESASTNQTSMYLCASSFVADGANVLTFGAGSRLTVL.

V and J are TRBV10-1 and TRBJ1-2, with D possibly being TRBD1 (5 bases). The CDR3 has 14 amino acids. Deletions cut 3 bases from V and 10 bases from J, with 18 bases between. In germline, CDR1 is WNHNN, CDR2 SYGVQD (reference sequence). CDR3 DNA: TGCGCCAGCAGTGACCAAATAGGAAGGGGTTTCTACACCTTC. Its translation: CASSDQIGRGFYTF.

The chain has TRBV5-1 and TRBJ2-6; D not resolved. The V gene's germline CDR1 is SGHRS and CDR2 YFSETQ. V was pared by 4 bases and J by 4 bases, with 12 bases between. This CDR3 is 15 amino acids long. The CDR3 reads CASSHNGPGANVLTF. The CDR3 region has the DNA TGCGCCAGCAGCCACAACGGACCCGGGGCCAACGTCCTGACTTTC.

The chain couples TRBV6-1 to TRBJ2-3; tentatively, D is TRBD1 (5 bases). CDR3 length: 13 amino acids. The V and J ends lost 6 bases and 3 bases respectively, with 10 bases between them. From germline, CDR1 is MNHNS and CDR2 SASEGT. The CDR3 region is CASRDRRTDTQYF. In DNA form, the CDR3 reads TGTGCCAGCAGAGACAGACGAACAGATACGCAGTATTTT.

This rearrangement joins TRBV5-4 to TRBJ2-7; 9 bases match TRBD1. Germline V gives CDR1 SGHNT, CDR2 YYREEE (reference sequence). With 4 bases clipped from V and 2 bases from J, the junction kept 7 bases outside the gene matches. This CDR3 region has 15 residues. The CDR3 DNA follows: TGTGCCAGCAGCGTCCCGGGACAGGGCACCTACGAGCAGTACTTC. The encoded protein is CASSVPGQGTYEQYF.

The CDR3 region has the DNA TGTGCCAGCAATAGGGATATGAACACTGAAGCTTTCTTT. As protein: CASNRDMNTEAFF. V usage is TRBV2 and J usage is TRBJ1-1; D not resolved. This CDR3 has 13 residues. Germline values: CDR1 SNHLY, CDR2 FYNNEI. V was clipped by 7 bases and J by 0 bases, with 9 bases between them.

The count of this clone is one. CDR3 in DNA: TGTGCCAGCAGCTCCCCGGCGGGGGCGGGGAGTTATGGCTACACCTTC. Translation: CASSSPAGAGSYGYTF. The chain uses TRBV28 and TRBJ1-2; TRBD1 is a possible D gene (6 bases). The CDR3 is 16 amino acids. Germline loops: CDR1 MDHEN, CDR2 SYDVKM. Trimming removed 6 bases from V and 5 bases from J, with 22 bases in between.

The CDR3 spells CASSPVGGNTIYF. The CDR3 region has the DNA TGTGCCAGCAGTCCAGTTGGGGGAAACACCATATATTTT. The V gene is TRBV6-5, the J gene TRBJ1-3; D is unresolved. The CDR3 runs to 13 residues. Looked up from germline, CDR1 is MNHEY and CDR2 is SVGAGI. Trimming shortened V by 5 bases and J by 4 bases, and 9 bases separated the two germline ends.

This sequence joins TRBV29-1 and TRBJ2-1; D is tentatively TRBD1 or TRBD2 (6 bases each). Looked up from germline, CDR1 is SQVTM and CDR2 is ANQGSEA. This CDR3 has 16 amino acids. Between the trimmed V and J ends, which lost 0 bases and 0 bases, there was a span of 12 bases. The DNA for the CDR3 is TGCAGCGTTGAAGAAGGGGGGCACGGCTCCTACAATGAGCAGTTCTTC. Protein: CSVEEGGHGSYNEQFF.

This clone has a single count. This chain links TRBV7-2 with TRBJ2-3; 9 bases line up with TRBD2. Per the germline V gene, CDR1 is SGHTA and CDR2 is FQGNSA. The V and J ends lost 5 bases and 1 base, in that order; junction bases with no gene match: 7. The CDR3 extends over 16 amino acids. The CDR3 spells CASSRRAGGGTDTQYF. The DNA of the CDR3 is TGTGCCAGCAGCCGAAGAGCGGGAGGCGGCACAGATACGCAGTATTTT. Full variable domain (rest looked up from reference TRBV7-2 and TRBJ2-3): GAGVSQSPSNKVTEKGKDVELRCDPISGHTALYWYRQSLGQGLEFLIYFQGNSAPDKSGLPSDRFSAERTGGSVSTLTIQRTQQEDSAVYLCASSRRAGGGTDTQYFGPGTRLTVL.

The chain has TRBV5-1 and TRBJ2-1; D is possibly TRBD1 (7 bases). The CDR3 is 15 amino acids. Germline V gene sequence: CDR1 SGHRS, CDR2 YFSETQ. V was clipped by 2 bases and J by 9 bases, with 18 bases between them. CDR3 coding DNA: TGCGCCAGCAGCTTCCGACAGGGACTGGTTTCTGAGCAGTTCTTC. Translation gives CASSFRQGLVSEQFF.

This chain joins TRBV21-1 and TRBJ2-7; TRBD2, the D gene given by the table, was not confirmed from the DNA. TRBV21-1 is described as a pseudogene. The CDR3 consists of 16 residues. DNA for the CDR3: TGTGCCAGCAGCAAAGTATGTCCGGTCGCTAGCTGGGAGCAGTACTTC. Translation: CASSKVCPVASWEQYF.

The chain combines TRBV18 with TRBJ1-2; D gene ambiguous. The CDR3 sequence is 15 residues long. Germline values: CDR1 KGHSH, CDR2 LQKENI. V was trimmed by 2 bases and J by 4 bases, leaving 14 bases between them. In DNA, the CDR3 is TGTGCCAGCTCACCAGGAGGGCAGGTATCCTATGGCTACACCTTC. It translates to CASSPGGQVSYGYTF.

V usage is TRBV7-2 and J usage is TRBJ2-5; maybe TRBD1 (6 bases). V lost 5 bases, J lost 3 bases, and 10 bases lay in between. This CDR3 has 13 amino acids. Germline assignment: CDR1 SGHTA and CDR2 FQGNSA. CDR3 amino acids: CASSTGQKETQYF. DNA for the CDR3: TGTGCCAGCAGCACTGGACAGAAAGAGACCCAGTACTTC.